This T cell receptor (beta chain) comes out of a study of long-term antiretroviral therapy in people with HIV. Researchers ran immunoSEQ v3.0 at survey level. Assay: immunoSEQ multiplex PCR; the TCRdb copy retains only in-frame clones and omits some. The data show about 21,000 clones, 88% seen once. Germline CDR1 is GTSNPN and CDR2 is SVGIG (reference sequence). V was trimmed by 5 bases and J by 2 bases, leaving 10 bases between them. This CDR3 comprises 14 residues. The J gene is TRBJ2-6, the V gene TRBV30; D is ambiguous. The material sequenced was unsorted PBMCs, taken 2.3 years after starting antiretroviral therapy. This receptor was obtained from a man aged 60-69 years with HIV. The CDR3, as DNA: TGTGCCTGGGACGTCCACACTGGGGCCAACGTCCTGACTTTC. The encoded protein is CAWDVHTGANVLTF.